This T cell receptor (beta chain) was recovered during a study of T cells in Graves' hyperthyroidism and ophthalmopathy. This clonotype was seen many times. Antigen unknown. Ophthalmopathy patients had Clinical Activity Score at least 3, NOSPECS grade at least 4, duration under 3 months. The study excluded patients with uncontrolled infection, other autoimmune disease, pregnancy or lactation. The diagnoses drew upon clinical symptoms, serum thyroxine and TRAb, thyroid ultrasound and orbital computed tomography. From RNA transcripts, TCR beta CDR3 regions were amplified. The primer set for the first-round RT-PCR of the TCR CDR3 was HTBI. TCRdb fed the multiplex PCR reads into MiXCR, producing one record per CDR3 protein. The repertoire consists of about 480,000 distinct CDR3 sequences, with around a quarter occurring once and the leading ten covering approximately 10%. The germline CDR1 and CDR2 sequences are LNHDA and SQIVND (reference sequence). Trimming cost V 4 bases and J 4 bases; bases outside gene matches: 5. This CDR3 contains 14 residues.

Study results and limitations: Most expanded thyroid clonotypes above 0.001 also appeared in blood.

Sequenced sample: blood. This chain links TRBV19 with TRBJ1-2; 8 bases fit TRBD1. This TCR was recovered from a woman between 25 and 40 years old with Graves' ophthalmopathy. CDR3 sequence: CASSSRQGSYGYTF. CDR3 DNA: TGTGCCAGTAGTAGCAGACAGGGGTCCTATGGCTACACCTTC.